This TCR beta chain was obtained from a study of Ad26.COV2.S vaccination and SARS-CoV-2 variants. The germline CDR1 and CDR2 sequences are LGHDT and YNNKEL (reference sequence). The V and J ends lost 0 bases and 9 bases respectively, with 14 bases between them. CDR3 length: 14 amino acids. Regarding this clone: Its antigen is undetermined.

Study-wide findings and caveats: In vaccinated individuals, spike-specific CD8+ and CD4+ T cell responses reportedly displayed substantial breadth. Total T cell responses were possibly underestimated by TCR breadth and depth analyses.

Treatment described: roughly 20 received Ad26.COV2.S at low or high dose, single or two shots; several received placebo; per-sample allocation not given. Each sample was drawn 63 days after the first injection (of vaccine or placebo). Assay: immunoSEQ multiplex PCR; the TCRdb copy retains only in-frame clones and omits some. Of about 680,000 clones in the sample, around 92% were seen once. The sequence was obtained from a person aged 18-65 years who received the Ad26.COV2.S COVID-19 vaccine or a placebo. The chain recombines TRBV3-1 (or the pseudogene TRBV3-2) with TRBJ2-5; TRBD2 might be the D (5 bases). The sample consisted of peripheral blood, taken in a trial of Ad26.COV2.S vaccine versus placebo. The CDR3, as DNA: TGTGCCAGCAGCCAAGATAGGTCCTTGGAGGCCCAGTACTTC. Translating it yields CASSQDRSLEAQYF.